Shown below are 28 T cell receptor beta chains from a single sample sequenced in a study of T-cell memory formation after mild COVID-19. MiXCR, run by TCRdb on the 5' RACE reads, gives a single entry per CDR3 protein. This table holds 150,000 to 200,000 distinct CDR3 sequences, roughly 28% found once. The sequencing input was PBMCs or a T cell subset sorted from them (not recorded which). The receptors were sampled from an adult woman who had mild COVID-19 (a few samples of this study predate the infection). Cell type and time point are not known.

The V gene is TRBV9, the J gene TRBJ2-1; D may be TRBD1 or TRBD2 (5 bases each). The germline gives CDR1 SGDLS, CDR2 YYNGEE. The CDR3 spans 18 residues. Between the trimmed V and J ends, which lost 0 bases and 0 bases, there was a span of 16 bases. The CDR3 region is CASSVGRGAGLSYNEQFF. DNA for the CDR3: TGTGCCAGCAGCGTAGGGAGAGGGGCGGGCCTCTCCTACAATGAGCAGTTCTTC.

V gene TRBV12-3 or TRBV12-4 combines with J gene TRBJ2-7, with D hard to call. Trimming took 7 bases from V and 2 from J, leaving 18 bases between them. This CDR3 region has 15 residues. The CDR3, as DNA: TGTGCCAGCACCGACGAGTGGCCCGTCACCTACGAGCAGTACTTC. This codes for CASTDEWPVTYEQYF.

CDR3 protein: CASRFGQGGGYTF. The CDR3 DNA is TGTGCCAGCAGATTTGGACAGGGGGGCGGCTACACCTTC. V gene TRBV12-3 or TRBV12-4 combines with J gene TRBJ1-2; TRBD1 agrees at 10 bases. This CDR3 spans 13 amino acids. V shed 6 bases and J 8 bases; nucleotides not matched to a gene: 6.

This sequence joins TRBV20-1 and TRBJ1-1; weak D call: TRBD1 (6 bases). Trimming took 5 bases from V and 0 from J, leaving 10 bases between them. Germline CDR1 reads DFQATT; CDR2 reads SNEGSKA (reference sequence). This CDR3 comprises 13 residues. CDR3 amino acids: CSAYRAMNTEAFF. CDR3 nucleotide sequence: TGCAGTGCTTACAGGGCCATGAACACTGAAGCTTTCTTT.

The chain combines TRBV28 with TRBJ2-4, with D maybe TRBD2 (6 bases). The CDR3 consists of 15 residues. With 3 bases removed from V and 4 bases from J, the gap between germline ends came to 13 bases. Per germline, CDR1 MDHEN and CDR2 SYDVKM. The CDR3 spells CASSFRRGVKNIQYF. CDR3 bases: TGTGCCAGCAGTTTTAGGAGGGGAGTGAAAAACATTCAGTACTTC.

This clonotype has just a few counts. The chain recombines TRBV5-1 with TRBJ2-5, with D perhaps given as TRBD1 or TRBD2 (5 bases each). The CDR3 spans 15 residues. V lost 3 bases and J 1 base, leaving 13 bases between the germline ends. Germline values: CDR1 SGHRS, CDR2 YFSETQ. CDR3 nucleotide sequence: TGCGCCAGCAGCTCCCAGGGCAGCGGCCAAGAGACCCAGTACTTC. Translation gives CASSSQGSGQETQYF.

J is TRBJ1-1 and V is TRBV7-8; D unresolved. CDR3 length: 15 residues. Trimming stripped 2 bases from V and 1 base from J, with 11 bases between. Germline-derived CDR1 and CDR2 are SGHVS and FQNEAQ. The CDR3 coding sequence is TGTGCCAGCAGCTTACGTGAGGGCAGGAACACTGAAGCTTTCTTT. This encodes CASSLREGRNTEAFF.

The rearrangement uses TRBV6-5 and TRBJ2-4; D remains ambiguous. CDR3 length equals 14 residues. Germline CDR1 and CDR2: MNHEY and SVGAGI. V gave up 4 bases and J gave up 4 bases, with 11 bases separating them. In DNA form, the CDR3 reads TGTGCCAGCAGTTCCCGAGGAGAGAAAAACATTCAGTACTTC. It encodes CASSSRGEKNIQYF.

This clonotype appeared a few times. The chain joins TRBV18 to TRBJ1-5, with a possible D match to TRBD1 (6 bases). V lost 3 bases and J 3 bases, leaving 15 bases between the germline ends. The CDR3 is 16 residues long. The germline V gene has CDR1 KGHSH and CDR2 LQKENI. The CDR3 sequence: CASSPPGRGNNQPQHF. In DNA, the CDR3 is TGTGCCAGCTCACCCCCTGGCAGGGGTAACAATCAGCCCCAGCATTTT.

The rearrangement uses TRBV2 and TRBJ1-1; D possibly corresponds to TRBD1 (6 bases). V was trimmed by 5 bases and J by 3 bases, leaving 13 bases between them. The CDR3 is 14 residues long. Germline V gene lookup returns CDR1 SNHLY and CDR2 FYNNEI. The CDR3 nucleotides are TGTGCCAGCAGTTCACAGGGTTGGGACACTGAAGCTTTCTTT. It codes for CASSSQGWDTEAFF.

This clonotype was seen more than once but under ten times. V gene TRBV6-1 combines with J gene TRBJ1-1, with D maybe TRBD1 (5 bases). V gave up 6 bases and J gave up 12 bases, with 14 bases separating them. Germline CDR1 and CDR2: MNHNS and SASEGT. CDR3 length: 11 residues. Written as DNA, the CDR3 is TGTGCCAGCAGCGTCCGGGACGAATCTTTCTTT. Amino acid sequence: CASSVRDESFF.

This clonotype was seen only a few times. The chain carries TRBV5-1 and TRBJ2-1; 11 nucleotides line up with TRBD1. CDR1 SGHRS and CDR2 YFSETQ come from the germline V gene. The CDR3 extends over 15 amino acids. V lost 3 bases, J lost 4 bases, and 3 bases stayed unmatched. As DNA, the CDR3 is TGCGCCAGCAGCTCCGGGACAGGGGGTTACAATGAGCAGTTCTTC. This sequence encodes CASSSGTGGYNEQFF.

This sequence joins TRBV5-1 and TRBJ1-2; D might be TRBD1 (5 bases). Trimming pared 4 bases from V and 7 bases from J, leaving 17 bases between. This CDR3 comprises 14 residues. Germline lookup yields CDR1 SGHRS and CDR2 YFSETQ. The DNA of the CDR3 is TGCGCCAGCAGCCTCCCCCAACGAGGGGTTGGCTACACCTTC. Protein sequence: CASSLPQRGVGYTF.

The V gene is TRBV24-1, the J gene TRBJ1-6; TRBD1 agrees at 8 bases. The trim removed 4 bases at V and 8 bases at J, leaving 6 bases unmatched. Germline CDR1 and CDR2: KGHDR and SFDVKD. This CDR3 contains 15 residues. The CDR3 DNA follows: TGTGCCACCAGTGACCGGACAGGGTTCGATTCACCCCTCCACTTT. It encodes CATSDRTGFDSPLHF.

This clonotype has only a few counts. The chain employs TRBV3-1 and TRBJ1-6; tentative D call: TRBD1 (5 bases). Trimming pared 4 bases from V and 15 bases from J, leaving 13 bases between. The CDR3 is 12 residues long. Germline V gene sequence: CDR1 LGHDT, CDR2 YNNKEL (reference sequence). DNA of the CDR3: TGTGCCAGCAGCCCCTACGGGGCCCTCCTCCACTTT. Amino acids: CASSPYGALLHF.

V and J are TRBV7-2 and TRBJ2-2; tentative D call: TRBD2 (5 bases). Germline lookup yields CDR1 SGHTA and CDR2 FQGNSA. V was cut by 4 bases and J by 7 bases, with 16 bases left in between. This CDR3 comprises 15 residues. The CDR3: CASSYPRKGSGELFF. Here the CDR3 DNA reads TGTGCCAGCAGCTACCCACGGAAAGGGAGCGGGGAGCTGTTTTTT.

Note on this clonotype: A junction end diverges from the germline sequence, so it may reflect a read error. The J gene is TRBJ1-5, the V gene TRBV12-3 or TRBV12-4; D is unresolved. This CDR3 region has 13 residues. The CDR3 region is CASSSGLREPQHF. The CDR3 nucleotides read TGTGCCAGCAGTTCTGGCCTAAGGGAGCCACAGCATTTT.

The rearrangement links TRBV20-1 to TRBJ2-7, with 10 bases lining up with TRBD2. V lost 6 bases, J lost 3 bases, and 8 bases stayed unmatched. This CDR3 spans 14 amino acids. CDR1 and CDR2 from the germline V gene are DFQATT and SNEGSKA (reference sequence). DNA for the CDR3: TGCAGTGCGATGACTAGCGGGCTGGTCTACGAGCAGTACTTC. Protein: CSAMTSGLVYEQYF.

The CDR3 DNA is TGTGCCAGCAGTGAAGCGAGACAGGGGAACTATGGCTACACCTTC. Its protein product is CASSEARQGNYGYTF. The rearrangement links TRBV2 to TRBJ1-2, with 8 bases lining up with TRBD1. The CDR3 is 15 amino acids. Losses at the gene ends were 0 bases for V and 2 bases for J; bases not matched to a gene: 2. Germline CDR1 is SNHLY and CDR2 is FYNNEI.

This clonotype has more than one count but fewer than ten. The chain links TRBV9 to TRBJ2-2; D gene ambiguous. Per the germline V gene, CDR1 is SGDLS and CDR2 is YYNGEE. V lost 0 bases and J 3 bases, leaving 9 bases between the germline ends. The CDR3 totals 15 residues. DNA of the CDR3: TGTGCCAGCAGCGTAGGACCGGCGGACACCGGGGAGCTGTTTTTT. As protein: CASSVGPADTGELFF.

This clonotype occurred a few times. The V call is TRBV29-1, the J call TRBJ2-1; 10 nucleotides agree with TRBD2. This CDR3 has 16 amino acids. CDR1 and CDR2 from the germline V gene are SQVTM and ANQGSEA. V dropped 6 bases and J dropped 3; count of bases not matched to a gene: 11. The CDR3 sequence is CSVPTLSGRIYNEQFF. CDR3 DNA: TGCAGCGTACCAACCCTTAGCGGGAGGATCTACAATGAGCAGTTCTTC.

This clonotype has only a few counts. The chain has TRBV20-1 and TRBJ1-5; D is ambiguous. This CDR3 comprises 13 residues. The V gene lost 6 bases and the J gene lost 4 bases, with 13 bases spanning the gap. Germline lookup yields CDR1 DFQATT and CDR2 SNEGSKA (reference sequence). CDR3 sequence: CSAARTTNQPQHF. The CDR3 region has the DNA TGCAGTGCCGCCCGCACAACAAATCAGCCCCAGCATTTT.

This clonotype was seen only a few times. The rearrangement links TRBV5-6 to TRBJ2-1; 14 bases are a match to TRBD2. Germline CDR1 SGHDT, CDR2 YYEEEE. This CDR3 region has 16 residues. Losses at the gene ends were 3 bases for V and 9 bases for J; bases not matched to a gene: 8. The CDR3 sequence: CASSWGTSGGEGEQFF. CDR3 bases: TGTGCCAGCAGCTGGGGGACTAGCGGGGGAGAGGGTGAGCAGTTCTTC.

This chain links TRBV20-1 with TRBJ1-5; D is unresolved. CDR3 size: 15 residues. Germline-derived CDR1 and CDR2 are DFQATT and SNEGSKA (reference sequence). V lost 2 bases to trimming and J lost 0 bases, with 11 bases between them. CDR3 in amino acids: CSARNTPTSNQPQHF. DNA of the CDR3: TGCAGTGCTAGAAACACACCGACTAGCAATCAGCCCCAGCATTTT.

The chain recombines TRBV9 with TRBJ2-1; a weak D match, TRBD2 (5 bases). The V gene lost 5 bases and the J gene lost 7 bases, with 13 bases spanning the gap. Germline-derived CDR1 and CDR2 are SGDLS and YYNGEE. This CDR3 contains 13 residues. CDR3 protein: CASSHTRTNEQFF. In DNA form, the CDR3 reads TGTGCCAGCAGTCATACTAGAACAAATGAGCAGTTCTTC. Using reference TRBV9 and TRBJ2-1 for the parts outside the CDR3, the full variable domain is DSGVTQTPKHLITATGQRVTLRCSPRSGDLSVYWYQQSLDQGLQFLIQYYNGEERAKGNILERFSAQQFPDLHSELNLSSLELGDSALYFCASSHTRTNEQFFGPGTRLTVL.

A few counts support this clonotype. The chain joins TRBV20-1 to TRBJ1-1, with TRBD1 matching over 10 bases. V was clipped by 0 bases and J by 3 bases; unmatched bases: 7. Germline lookup yields CDR1 DFQATT and CDR2 SNEGSKA (reference sequence). This CDR3 is 16 amino acids long. Here the CDR3 reads CSARDPRTGGDTEAFF. The CDR3 DNA reads TGCAGTGCTAGAGATCCCCGGACAGGGGGAGACACTGAAGCTTTCTTT.

This clonotype was found a few times. The chain recombines TRBV7-9 with TRBJ1-4, with D hard to call. Trimming left V 7 bases short and J 7 bases short, with 16 bases between. The CDR3 spans 14 residues. Germline V gene data show CDR1 as SEHNR and CDR2 as FQNEAQ (reference sequence). CDR3 bases: TGTGCCAGCACCCCTGACCTGGTGGCTGAAAAACTGTTTTTT. It codes for CASTPDLVAEKLFF.

This chain links TRBV5-1 with TRBJ2-7, with 7 bases identical to TRBD2. Trimming removed 4 bases from V and 3 bases from J; junction bases left unmatched: 10. CDR1 is SGHRS and CDR2 is YFSETQ in the germline V gene. The CDR3 length is 15 residues. CDR3 in DNA: TGCGCCAGCAGCCCCTGGGAGGGAGGTCGCTACGAGCAGTACTTC. Translated, it gives CASSPWEGGRYEQYF.